This T cell receptor beta chain was captured by sequencing in a study of tumor and adjacent non-tumor tissue in lung cancer. The wider study: Stage I to III disease affected approximately 11 men and roughly 5 women aged about 31 to 85. Each sample yielded a few million productive TCRbeta reads on average.

Comment on this clonotype: Its specificity is unknown.

Three rounds of nested PCR, following a modified ARM-PCR protocol, produced the TCRbeta library. One entry per CDR3 protein, called by TCRdb with MiXCR from the multiplex PCR reads. The sample holds roughly 120,000 distinct CDR3 sequences, around 75% seen once. The template was RNA from unsorted bulk tissue. Germline assignment: CDR1 MGHRA and CDR2 YSYEKL. The CDR3 spans 16 residues. Findings of the study overall: Tumor tissue had significantly higher TCR diversity than normal lung. Top 100 clones took a larger repertoire share in normal lung.

The sequencing sample was made of lung tumor tissue. The chain couples TRBV4-1 to TRBJ1-5, with D perhaps matching TRBD1 (6 bases). The clonotype comes from a woman in her sixties with non-small cell lung cancer. CDR3 amino acids: CTNRYSVWTENQPQHF. For the CDR3, the DNA is TGCACCAACAGGTACTCCGTCTGGACAGAAAATCAGCCCCAGCATTTT.